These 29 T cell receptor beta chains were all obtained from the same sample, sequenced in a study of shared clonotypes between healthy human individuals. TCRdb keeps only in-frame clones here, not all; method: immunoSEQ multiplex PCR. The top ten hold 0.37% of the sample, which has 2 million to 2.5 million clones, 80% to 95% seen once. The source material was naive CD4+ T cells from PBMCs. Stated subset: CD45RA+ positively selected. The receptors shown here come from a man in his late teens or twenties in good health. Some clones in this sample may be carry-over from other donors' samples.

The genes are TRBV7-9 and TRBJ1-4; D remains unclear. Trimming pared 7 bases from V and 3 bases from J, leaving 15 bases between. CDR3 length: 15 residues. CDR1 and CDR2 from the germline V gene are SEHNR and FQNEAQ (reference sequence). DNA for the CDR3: TGTGCCAGCACCCTTACTGGTGTACCTAATGAAAAACTGTTTTTT. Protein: CASTLTGVPNEKLFF. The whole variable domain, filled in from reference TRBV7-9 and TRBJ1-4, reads DTGVSQNPRHKITKRGQNVTFRCDPISEHNRLYWYRQTLGQGPEFLTYFQNEAQLEKSRLLSDRFSAERPKGSFSTLEIQRTEQGDSAMYLCASTLTGVPNEKLFFGSGTQLSVL.

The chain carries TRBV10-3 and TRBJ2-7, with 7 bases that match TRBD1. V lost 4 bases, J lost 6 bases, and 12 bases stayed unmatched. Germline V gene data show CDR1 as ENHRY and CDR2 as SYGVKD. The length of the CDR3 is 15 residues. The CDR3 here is CAISGGQTRSLEQYF. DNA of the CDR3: TGTGCCATCAGTGGGGGACAGACGCGGTCTCTCGAGCAGTACTTC.

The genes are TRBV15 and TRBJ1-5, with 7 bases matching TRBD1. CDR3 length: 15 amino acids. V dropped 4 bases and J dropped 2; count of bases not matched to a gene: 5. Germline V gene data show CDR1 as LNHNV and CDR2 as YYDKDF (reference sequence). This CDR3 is CATSTYRGGNQPQHF. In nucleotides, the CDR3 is TGTGCCACCAGCACATACAGGGGAGGCAATCAGCCCCAGCATTTT.

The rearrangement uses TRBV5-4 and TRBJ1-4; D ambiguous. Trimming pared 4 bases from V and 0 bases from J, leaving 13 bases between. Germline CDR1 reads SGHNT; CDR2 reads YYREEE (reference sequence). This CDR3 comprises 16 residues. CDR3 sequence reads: CASSLSALATNEKLFF. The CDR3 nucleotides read TGTGCCAGCAGCCTCTCAGCCCTTGCAACTAATGAAAAACTGTTTTTT.

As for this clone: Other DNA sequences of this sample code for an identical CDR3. CDR3 amino acids: CATSRGGSTDTQYF. CDR3 nucleotides: TGTGCCACCAGCAGAGGCGGTAGCACAGATACGCAGTATTTT. The rearrangement joins TRBV15 to TRBJ2-3; the D is unclear. The germline V and J ends were trimmed by 1 base and 0 bases, with 5 bases remaining between them. Germline V gene data show CDR1 as LNHNV and CDR2 as YYDKDF (reference sequence). The CDR3 sequence is 14 residues long.

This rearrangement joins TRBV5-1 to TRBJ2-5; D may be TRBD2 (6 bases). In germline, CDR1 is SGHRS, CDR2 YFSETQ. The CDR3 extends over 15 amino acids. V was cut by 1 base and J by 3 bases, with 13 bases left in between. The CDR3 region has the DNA TGCGCCAGCAGCTTGAGTCTTGGAGGGAAAGAGACCCAGTACTTC. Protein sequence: CASSLSLGGKETQYF.

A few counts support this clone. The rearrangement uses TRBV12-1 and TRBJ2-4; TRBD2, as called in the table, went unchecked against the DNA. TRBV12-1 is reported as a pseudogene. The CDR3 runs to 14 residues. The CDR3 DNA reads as TGTGCCAGCAGCTCCCGGGTAGCCAAAAACATTCAGTACTTC. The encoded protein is CASSSRVAKNIQYF.

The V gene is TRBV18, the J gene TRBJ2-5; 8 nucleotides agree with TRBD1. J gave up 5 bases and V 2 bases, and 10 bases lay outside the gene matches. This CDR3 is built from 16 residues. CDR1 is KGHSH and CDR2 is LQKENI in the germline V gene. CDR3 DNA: TGTGCCAGCTCACCAAATATAAGACAGGGGCGCGAGACCCAGTACTTC. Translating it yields CASSPNIRQGRETQYF.

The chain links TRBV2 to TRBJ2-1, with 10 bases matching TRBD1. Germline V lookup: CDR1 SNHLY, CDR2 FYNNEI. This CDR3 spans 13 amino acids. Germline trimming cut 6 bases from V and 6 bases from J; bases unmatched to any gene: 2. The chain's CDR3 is CASRGDRGNEQFF. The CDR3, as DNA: TGTGCCAGCAGGGGGGACAGGGGCAATGAGCAGTTCTTC.

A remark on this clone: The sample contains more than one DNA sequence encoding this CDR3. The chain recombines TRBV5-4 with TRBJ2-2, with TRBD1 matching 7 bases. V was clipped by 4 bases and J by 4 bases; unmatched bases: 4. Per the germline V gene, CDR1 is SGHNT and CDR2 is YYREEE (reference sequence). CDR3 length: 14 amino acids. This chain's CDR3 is CASSRGGGTGELFF. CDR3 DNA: TGTGCCAGCAGCAGAGGGGGCGGCACCGGGGAGCTGTTTTTT. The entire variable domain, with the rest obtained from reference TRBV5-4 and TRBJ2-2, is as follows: ETGVTQSPTHLIKTRGQQVTLRCSSQSGHNTVSWYQQALGQGPQFIFQYYREEENGRGNFPPRFSGLQFPNYSSELNVNALELDDSALYLCASSRGGGTGELFFGEGSRLTVL.

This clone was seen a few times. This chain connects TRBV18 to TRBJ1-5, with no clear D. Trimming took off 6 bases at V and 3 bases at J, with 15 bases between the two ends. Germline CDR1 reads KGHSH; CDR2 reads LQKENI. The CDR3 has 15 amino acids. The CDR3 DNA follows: TGTGCCAGCTCCTCTTTCGGCGGGGACAATCAGCCCCAGCATTTT. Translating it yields CASSSFGGDNQPQHF. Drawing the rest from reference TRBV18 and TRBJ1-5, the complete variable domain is NAGVMQNPRHLVRRRGQEARLRCSPMKGHSHVYWYRQLPEEGLKFMVYLQKENIIDESGMPKERFSAEFPKEGPSILRIQQVVRGDSAAYFCASSSFGGDNQPQHFGDGTRLSIL.

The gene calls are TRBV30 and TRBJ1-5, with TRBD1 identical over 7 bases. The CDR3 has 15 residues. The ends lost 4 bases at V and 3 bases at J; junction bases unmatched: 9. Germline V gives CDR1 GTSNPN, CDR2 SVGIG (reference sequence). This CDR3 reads CAWKAATGINQPQHF. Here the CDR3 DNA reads TGTGCCTGGAAGGCGGCGACAGGGATCAATCAGCCCCAGCATTTT.

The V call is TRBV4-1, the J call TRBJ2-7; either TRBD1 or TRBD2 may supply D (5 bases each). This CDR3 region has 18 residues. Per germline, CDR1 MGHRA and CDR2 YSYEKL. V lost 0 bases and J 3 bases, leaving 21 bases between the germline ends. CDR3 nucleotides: TGCGCCAGCAGCCAAGATCAGGGTAATAGCGCGACCCACTACGAGCAGTACTTC. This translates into CASSQDQGNSATHYEQYF.

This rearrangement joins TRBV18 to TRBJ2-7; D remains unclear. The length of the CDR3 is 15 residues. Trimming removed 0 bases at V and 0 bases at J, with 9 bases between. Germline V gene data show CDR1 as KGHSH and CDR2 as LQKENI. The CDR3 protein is CASSPPDGYSYEQYF. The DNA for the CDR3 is TGTGCCAGCTCACCACCCGACGGGTACTCCTACGAGCAGTACTTC. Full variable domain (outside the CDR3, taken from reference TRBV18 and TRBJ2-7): NAGVMQNPRHLVRRRGQEARLRCSPMKGHSHVYWYRQLPEEGLKFMVYLQKENIIDESGMPKERFSAEFPKEGPSILRIQQVVRGDSAAYFCASSPPDGYSYEQYFGPGTRLTVT.

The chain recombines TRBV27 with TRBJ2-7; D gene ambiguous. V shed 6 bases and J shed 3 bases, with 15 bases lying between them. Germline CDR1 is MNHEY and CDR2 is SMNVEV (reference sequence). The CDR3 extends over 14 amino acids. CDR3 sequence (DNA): TGTGCCAGCAGCGGACCCAAATTCCGCTACGAGCAGTACTTC. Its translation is CASSGPKFRYEQYF.

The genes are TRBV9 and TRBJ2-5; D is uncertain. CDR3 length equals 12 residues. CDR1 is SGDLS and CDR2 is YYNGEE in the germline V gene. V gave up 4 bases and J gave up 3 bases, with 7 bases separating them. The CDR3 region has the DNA TGTGCCAGCAGCTTACACGAAGAGACCCAGTACTTC. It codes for CASSLHEETQYF.

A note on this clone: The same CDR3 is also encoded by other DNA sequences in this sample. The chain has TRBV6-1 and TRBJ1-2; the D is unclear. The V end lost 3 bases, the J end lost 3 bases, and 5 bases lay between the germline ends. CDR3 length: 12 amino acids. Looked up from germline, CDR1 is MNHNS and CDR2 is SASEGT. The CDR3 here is CASSDRYYGYTF. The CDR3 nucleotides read TGTGCCAGCAGTGATCGCTACTATGGCTACACCTTC.

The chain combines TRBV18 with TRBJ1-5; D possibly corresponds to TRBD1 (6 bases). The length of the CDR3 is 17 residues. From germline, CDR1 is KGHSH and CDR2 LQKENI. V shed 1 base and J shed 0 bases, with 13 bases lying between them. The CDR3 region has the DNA TGTGCCAGCTCACCACGGGACATCGGAGATAGCAATCAGCCCCAGCATTTT. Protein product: CASSPRDIGDSNQPQHF.

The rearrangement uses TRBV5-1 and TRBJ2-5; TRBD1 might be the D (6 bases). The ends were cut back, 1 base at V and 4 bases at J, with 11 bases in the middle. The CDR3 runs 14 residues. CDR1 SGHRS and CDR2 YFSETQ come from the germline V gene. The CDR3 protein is CASSLFGGGETQYF. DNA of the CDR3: TGCGCCAGCAGCTTGTTTGGGGGCGGAGAGACCCAGTACTTC.

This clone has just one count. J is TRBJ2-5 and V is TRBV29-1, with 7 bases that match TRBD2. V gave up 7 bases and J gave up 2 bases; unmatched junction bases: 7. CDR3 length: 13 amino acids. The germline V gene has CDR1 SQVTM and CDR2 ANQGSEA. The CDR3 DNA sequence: TGCAGCGCCCTAGGCGGGGGTCAAGAGACCCAGTACTTC. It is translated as CSALGGGQETQYF.

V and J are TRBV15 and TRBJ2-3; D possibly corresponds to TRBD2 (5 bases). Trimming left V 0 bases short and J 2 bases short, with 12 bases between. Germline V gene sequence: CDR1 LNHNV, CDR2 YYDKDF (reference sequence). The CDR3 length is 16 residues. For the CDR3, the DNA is TGTGCCACCAGCAGAGAGGGGAGACCGGTCACAGATACGCAGTATTTT. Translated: CATSREGRPVTDTQYF.

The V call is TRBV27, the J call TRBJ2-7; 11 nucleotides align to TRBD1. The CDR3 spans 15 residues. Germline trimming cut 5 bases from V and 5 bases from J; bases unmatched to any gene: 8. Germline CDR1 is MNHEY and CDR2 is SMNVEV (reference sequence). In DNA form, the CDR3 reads TGTGCCAGCAGTCACGACCGGGACAGGGGGAACGAGCAGTACTTC. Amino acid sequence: CASSHDRDRGNEQYF.

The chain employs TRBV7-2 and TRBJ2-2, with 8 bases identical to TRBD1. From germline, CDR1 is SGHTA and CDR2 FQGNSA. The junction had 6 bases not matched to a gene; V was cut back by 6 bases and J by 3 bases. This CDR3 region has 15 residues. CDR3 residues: CASRRGQVYTGELFF. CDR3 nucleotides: TGTGCCAGCAGAAGGGGACAGGTGTACACCGGGGAGCTGTTTTTT. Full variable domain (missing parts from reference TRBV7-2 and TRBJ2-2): GAGVSQSPSNKVTEKGKDVELRCDPISGHTALYWYRQSLGQGLEFLIYFQGNSAPDKSGLPSDRFSAERTGGSVSTLTIQRTQQEDSAVYLCASRRGQVYTGELFFGEGSRLTVL.

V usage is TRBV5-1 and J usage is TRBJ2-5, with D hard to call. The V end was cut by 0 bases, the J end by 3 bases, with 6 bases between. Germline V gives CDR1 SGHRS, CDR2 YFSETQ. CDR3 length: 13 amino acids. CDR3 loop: CASSLGKEETQYF. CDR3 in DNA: TGCGCCAGCAGCTTGGGGAAGGAAGAGACCCAGTACTTC.

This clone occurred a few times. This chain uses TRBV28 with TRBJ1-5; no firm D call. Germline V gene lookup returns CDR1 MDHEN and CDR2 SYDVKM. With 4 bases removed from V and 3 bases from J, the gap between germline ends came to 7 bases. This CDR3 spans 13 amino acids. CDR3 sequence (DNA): TGTGCCAGCAGTTCCGGGAACAATCAGCCCCAGCATTTT. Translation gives CASSSGNNQPQHF.

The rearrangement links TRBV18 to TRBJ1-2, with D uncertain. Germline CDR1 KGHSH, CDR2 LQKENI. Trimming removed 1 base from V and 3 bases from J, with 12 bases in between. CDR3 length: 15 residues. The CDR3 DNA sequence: TGTGCCAGCTCACCACAGTGGCAGGCTGACTATGGCTACACCTTC. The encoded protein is CASSPQWQADYGYTF.

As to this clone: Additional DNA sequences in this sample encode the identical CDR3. DNA for the CDR3: TGTGCCAGCGCACGGGACAGGGGTTACGAGCAGTACTTC. It encodes CASARDRGYEQYF. J is TRBJ2-7 and V is TRBV27; TRBD1 aligns across 10 bases. The CDR3 has 13 amino acids. Unmatched junction bases numbered 5, after V lost 8 bases and J lost 4 bases. Per germline, CDR1 MNHEY and CDR2 SMNVEV (reference sequence).

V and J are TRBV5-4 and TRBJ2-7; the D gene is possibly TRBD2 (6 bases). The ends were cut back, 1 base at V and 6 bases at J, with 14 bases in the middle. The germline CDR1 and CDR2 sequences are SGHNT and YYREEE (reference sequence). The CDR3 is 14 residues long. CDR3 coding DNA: TGTGCCAGCAGCTTGACGGGAGCGGAGAGCGAGCAGTACTTC. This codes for CASSLTGAESEQYF.

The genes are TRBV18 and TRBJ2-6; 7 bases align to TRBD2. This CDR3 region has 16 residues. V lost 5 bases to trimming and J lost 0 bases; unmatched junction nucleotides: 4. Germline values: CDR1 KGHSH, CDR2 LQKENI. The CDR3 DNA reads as TGTGCCAGCTCATGGGGGGGACCCTCTGGGGCCAACGTCCTGACTTTC. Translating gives CASSWGGPSGANVLTF. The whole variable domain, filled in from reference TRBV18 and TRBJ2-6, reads NAGVMQNPRHLVRRRGQEARLRCSPMKGHSHVYWYRQLPEEGLKFMVYLQKENIIDESGMPKERFSAEFPKEGPSILRIQQVVRGDSAAYFCASSWGGPSGANVLTFGAGSRLTVL.